The next 29 T cell receptor beta chains were all read from a single sample in a study of control samples from healthy donors and cancer patients. Clones were read by immunoSEQ multiplex PCR, and TCRdb kept only the in-frame ones, dropping some. The sample consists of roughly 79,000 clones, approximately 88% of them appearing once. The source material was blood. These receptors all stem from a man aged 50 or older in good health.

J is TRBJ2-1 and V is TRBV10-3; 8 bases fit TRBD1. This CDR3 contains 15 residues. V was pared by 0 bases and J by 9 bases, with 7 bases of the junction left unmatched. CDR1 ENHRY and CDR2 SYGVKD come from the germline V gene. CDR3 sequence: CAISESGQEFSEQFF. The CDR3, as DNA: TGTGCCATCAGTGAGTCGGGACAGGAATTTAGTGAGCAGTTCTTC.

The J gene is TRBJ2-1, the V gene TRBV3-1 (or the pseudogene TRBV3-2); weak D call: TRBD1 (5 bases). Looked up from germline, CDR1 is LGHDT and CDR2 is YNNKEL (reference sequence). The CDR3 is 14 residues long. Trimming took off 8 bases at V and 5 bases at J, with 16 bases between the two ends. The CDR3 region is CASGLGERHNEQFF. DNA of the CDR3: TGTGCCAGCGGCCTAGGGGAACGGCACAATGAGCAGTTCTTC.

This chain links TRBV19 with TRBJ1-3; D unclear. The CDR3 has 13 residues. Germline CDR1 and CDR2: LNHDA and SQIVND (reference sequence). Trimming pared 3 bases from V and 5 bases from J, leaving 8 bases between. CDR3 amino acids: CASSIGLRNTIYF. For the CDR3, the DNA is TGTGCCAGTAGTATCGGGCTGCGAAACACCATATATTTT.

This chain joins TRBV5-4 and TRBJ2-1; 7 positions agree with TRBD2. After removal of 0 bases from V and 5 bases from J, the junction contained 5 bases not matched to a gene. The CDR3 consists of 15 residues. The germline CDR1 and CDR2 sequences are SGHNT and YYREEE (reference sequence). CDR3: CASSLGLAVDNEQFF. In DNA, the CDR3 is TGTGCCAGCAGCTTGGGCCTAGCGGTTGACAATGAGCAGTTCTTC.

V usage is TRBV7-2 and J usage is TRBJ2-2, with D perhaps TRBD1 (6 bases). The CDR3 has 16 amino acids. V gave up 3 bases and J gave up 1 base, with 12 bases separating them. Germline V lookup: CDR1 SGHTA, CDR2 FQGNSA. The CDR3 DNA follows: TGTGCCAGCAGCTTTACCGGGACAAAGAACACCGGGGAGCTGTTTTTT. Its protein product is CASSFTGTKNTGELFF. The full variable domain, in which reference TRBV7-2 and TRBJ2-2 provide the parts outside the CDR3, is GAGVSQSPSNKVTEKGKDVELRCDPISGHTALYWYRQSLGQGLEFLIYFQGNSAPDKSGLPSDRFSAERTGGSVSTLTIQRTQQEDSAVYLCASSFTGTKNTGELFFGEGSRLTVL.

This clone was recorded only once. The CDR3 DNA sequence: TGCAGCGTTGAGAACAGGAACCAAGAGACCCAGTACTTC. Translated, it gives CSVENRNQETQYF. The rearrangement uses TRBV29-1 and TRBJ2-5; possibly TRBD1 for D (5 bases). CDR1 SQVTM and CDR2 ANQGSEA come from the germline V gene. This CDR3 spans 13 amino acids. V shed 3 bases and J shed 0 bases, with 8 bases lying between them.

For this clone: The junction does not match germline at one end; this may be a read error. The CDR3 region is CVSSRYEQYF. Here the CDR3 DNA reads TGTGTCAGCAGTCGATACGAGCAGTACTTC. The rearrangement joins TRBV6-5 to TRBJ2-7; unclear D gene. The CDR3 extends over 10 amino acids. Germline V gene sequence: CDR1 MNHEY, CDR2 SVGAGI.

The gene calls are TRBV5-6 and TRBJ2-7; D unclear. The CDR3 covers 13 residues. V dropped 3 bases and J dropped 1 base, with 8 bases sitting between them. Germline V gene data show CDR1 as SGHDT and CDR2 as YYEEEE. For the CDR3, the DNA is TGTGCCAGCAGCTCCTGGCCGTCCTACGAGCAGTACTTC. Translation: CASSSWPSYEQYF.

This sequence joins TRBV19 and TRBJ1-2; maybe TRBD1 (6 bases). CDR3 length: 15 residues. The V end was cut by 1 base, the J end by 5 bases, with 14 bases between. Germline V lookup: CDR1 LNHDA, CDR2 SQIVND (reference sequence). As DNA, the CDR3 is TGTGCCAGTAGTATAGGTTCTGCGACAGGATATGGCTACACCTTC. It translates to CASSIGSATGYGYTF. The variable domain in full, with the rest retrieved from reference TRBV19 and TRBJ1-2, is DGGITQSPKYLFRKEGQNVTLSCEQNLNHDAMYWYRQDPGQGLRLIYYSQIVNDFQKGDIAEGYSVSREKKESFPLTVTSAQKNPTAFYLCASSIGSATGYGYTFGSGTRLTVV.

A single count supports this clone. The gene calls are TRBV4-3 and TRBJ1-1, with D tentatively TRBD1 (5 bases). The CDR3 sequence is 14 residues long. The germline V gene encodes CDR1 LGHNA and CDR2 YSLEER. Trimming stripped 4 bases from V and 1 base from J, with 10 bases between. The CDR3 protein is CASSRGTQNTEAFF. CDR3 bases: TGCGCCAGCAGCCGCGGGACCCAGAACACTGAAGCTTTCTTT.

The CDR3 DNA sequence: TGTGCCAGCACCTTCGGAGGGGGCCACTATGGCTACACCTTC. Translation gives CASTFGGGHYGYTF. The gene calls are TRBV5-8 and TRBJ1-2; 7 bases fit TRBD1. CDR3 length: 14 amino acids. With 6 bases clipped from V and 3 bases from J, the junction kept 8 bases outside the gene matches. CDR1 is SGHTS, CDR2 YDEGEE, per germline.

V is TRBV27 and J is TRBJ2-5, with TRBD2 matching over 10 bases. This CDR3 has 16 residues. Germline V gives CDR1 MNHEY, CDR2 SMNVEV (reference sequence). V shed 6 bases, J shed 5 bases, and the junction held 12 bases outside the gene matches. The CDR3 region has the DNA TGTGCCAGCAGCCCTAATCTAGCGGGAGCGAGCGAGACCCAGTACTTC. It codes for CASSPNLAGASETQYF.

The chain carries TRBV7-9 and TRBJ2-1; D possibly uses TRBD1 or TRBD2 (6 bases each). The CDR3 totals 16 residues. Germline V gives CDR1 SEHNR, CDR2 FQNEAQ (reference sequence). V was cut by 5 bases and J by 6 bases, with 20 bases left in between. The CDR3 protein is CASSRGRSDLGNEQFF. The CDR3, as DNA: TGTGCCAGCAGCCGGGGGCGGTCTGATTTGGGCAATGAGCAGTTCTTC.

This clone was counted once. The chain employs TRBV5-4 and TRBJ1-4; a weak D match, TRBD1 (6 bases). This CDR3 contains 16 residues. The V gene lost 3 bases and the J gene lost 7 bases, with 19 bases spanning the gap. Germline V gives CDR1 SGHNT, CDR2 YYREEE (reference sequence). Written as DNA, the CDR3 is TGTGCCAGCAGCTCCCGCGGGGGCAGGGATAGTGAAAAACTGTTTTTT. Protein: CASSSRGGRDSEKLFF.

V and J are TRBV21-1 and TRBJ2-7; the table calls TRBD2, which could not be checked here. TRBV21-1 is marked as a pseudogene. This CDR3 is built from 16 residues. This CDR3 is CASTEKVAGVSYEQYF. Here the CDR3 DNA reads TGTGCCAGCACCGAAAAGGTAGCGGGAGTCTCCTACGAGCAGTACTTC.

This clone was recorded a few times. The chain joins TRBV25-1 to TRBJ2-3; D unclear. The V end was cut by 2 bases, the J end by 5 bases, with 8 bases between. The germline CDR1 and CDR2 sequences are MGHDK and SYGVNS. The length of the CDR3 is 13 residues. Here the CDR3 reads CASSEHTVDTQYF. The CDR3 DNA follows: TGTGCCAGCAGTGAACACACGGTAGATACGCAGTATTTT.

The gene calls are TRBV2 and TRBJ2-5; 10 bases line up with TRBD2. The CDR3 consists of 15 residues. V lost 6 bases, J lost 5 bases, and 9 bases stayed unmatched. Germline lookup yields CDR1 SNHLY and CDR2 FYNNEI. CDR3 nucleotide sequence: TGTGCCAGCAGACCTCTAGCGGGGGCAGCGGAGACCCAGTACTTC. The encoded protein is CASRPLAGAAETQYF. Variable domain in full (rest from reference TRBV2 and TRBJ2-5): EPEVTQTPSHQVTQMGQEVILRCVPISNHLYFYWYRQILGQKVEFLVSFYNNEISEKSEIFDDQFSVERPDGSNFTLKIRSTKLEDSAMYFCASRPLAGAAETQYFGPGTRLLVL.

V and J are TRBV6-4 and TRBJ1-1; D is unclear. Per germline, CDR1 MRHNA and CDR2 SNTAGT. V dropped 3 bases and J dropped 1 base, with 6 bases sitting between them. This CDR3 has 13 residues. CDR3 sequence reads: CASSEGRNTEAFF. In DNA, the CDR3 is TGTGCCAGCAGTGAGGGGAGGAACACTGAAGCTTTCTTT.

The chain combines TRBV19 with TRBJ2-7; possibly TRBD2 for D (6 bases). Germline CDR1 and CDR2: LNHDA and SQIVND (reference sequence). Trimming stripped 4 bases from V and 0 bases from J, with 13 bases between. The CDR3 contains 15 residues. CDR3 sequence reads: CASSSLAPLSYEQYF. CDR3 nucleotides: TGTGCCAGTAGTAGTCTAGCGCCACTCTCCTACGAGCAGTACTTC.

This chain joins TRBV18 and TRBJ2-5, with D perhaps matching TRBD1 (5 bases). The CDR3 is 16 residues long. The germline CDR1 and CDR2 sequences are KGHSH and LQKENI. V was clipped by 2 bases and J by 3 bases, with 16 bases between them. CDR3 sequence (DNA): TGTGCCAGCTCACCAGTTGACCGGACAATGAAAGAGACCCAGTACTTC. Translating gives CASSPVDRTMKETQYF.

The chain is built from TRBV28 and TRBJ1-6, with D perhaps TRBD1 (6 bases). V dropped 1 base and J dropped 6 bases, with 19 bases sitting between them. Germline V lookup: CDR1 MDHEN, CDR2 SYDVKM. CDR3 size: 18 residues. The CDR3 region is CASSLSGGLVGGNSPLHF. The CDR3 DNA sequence: TGTGCCAGCAGTTTATCGGGGGGGCTGGTTGGAGGTAATTCACCCCTCCACTTT.

This clone has more than one count but fewer than ten. This chain joins TRBV5-6 and TRBJ2-7; D not certain. The V and J ends lost 0 bases and 0 bases respectively, with 7 bases between them. The CDR3 spans 14 residues. Germline assignment: CDR1 SGHDT and CDR2 YYEEEE. CDR3 amino acids: CASSLVVGSYEQYF. The CDR3 nucleotides are TGTGCCAGCAGCTTGGTGGTCGGCTCCTACGAGCAGTACTTC.

The chain couples TRBV20-1 to TRBJ2-1; D is perhaps TRBD2 (6 bases). V dropped 3 bases and J dropped 6 bases, with 6 bases sitting between them. The CDR3 is 11 amino acids. From germline, CDR1 is DFQATT and CDR2 SNEGSKA (reference sequence). The CDR3 coding sequence is TGCAGTGCTAGCGGGGGCAATGAGCAGTTCTTC. Protein sequence: CSASGGNEQFF.

The chain links TRBV7-2 to TRBJ2-1, with D hard to call. V shed 4 bases and J shed 0 bases, with 13 bases lying between them. Germline V CDR1 and CDR2: SGHTA, FQGNSA. CDR3 size: 16 residues. CDR3 DNA: TGTGCCAGCAGCTCCAGGCCCCGAAGCTCCTACAATGAGCAGTTCTTC. This gives the protein CASSSRPRSSYNEQFF.

The chain couples TRBV10-3 to TRBJ2-5; D is undetermined. Per the germline V gene, CDR1 is ENHRY and CDR2 is SYGVKD. The V end lost 0 bases, the J end lost 9 bases, and 8 bases lay between the germline ends. The CDR3 length is 12 residues. DNA for the CDR3: TGTGCCATCAGTGAGTCGAGTGGAGCCCAGTACTTC. Protein sequence: CAISESSGAQYF.

J is TRBJ2-7 and V is TRBV13; possibly TRBD2 for D (6 bases). The germline V and J ends were trimmed by 5 bases and 0 bases, with 8 bases remaining between them. Germline values: CDR1 PRHDT, CDR2 FYEKMQ (reference sequence). The CDR3 extends over 13 amino acids. CDR3 residues: CASSPDYSYEQYF. In DNA, the CDR3 is TGTGCCAGCAGCCCGGACTACTCCTACGAGCAGTACTTC.

The CDR3 coding sequence is TGTGCCAGCACCCAAAAACAGGTAACGACGAACACCGGGGAGCTGTTTTTT. As protein: CASTQKQVTTNTGELFF. V and J are TRBV21-1 and TRBJ2-2; the table assigns TRBD1, which was not confirmed against the DNA. TRBV21-1 is labeled a pseudogene. The CDR3 length is 17 residues.

This clone was counted only a few times. The chain uses TRBV11-2 and TRBJ2-7; D gene unclear. The CDR3 is 13 amino acids. Between the trimmed V and J ends, which lost 0 bases and 6 bases, there was a span of 9 bases. The V gene's germline CDR1 is SGHAT and CDR2 FQNNGV. The CDR3 DNA follows: TGTGCCAGCAGCTTAGAACGGACCATCGAGCAGTACTTC. This sequence encodes CASSLERTIEQYF.

This clone appeared once. This chain connects TRBV5-4 to TRBJ2-7; D ambiguous. V lost 2 bases, J lost 6 bases, and 6 bases lay in between. The CDR3 is 11 residues long. Per germline, CDR1 SGHNT and CDR2 YYREEE (reference sequence). The CDR3 is CASSLYSEQYF. The CDR3 region has the DNA TGTGCCAGCAGCTTATACTCCGAGCAGTACTTC.